The clone carrying this T cell receptor beta chain showed up many times. Its antigen is not identified. TCRdb redid the calling of the 5' RACE reads with MiXCR, one entry per CDR3 protein. This sample has over 65,000 distinct CDR3 sequences; approximately 2.8% occur once, and the top ten carry over 0.95%. This entry comes from a study of neurological immune-mediated disorders. Across the study: Multiple sclerosis patients numbered about 35, with approximately 30 relapsing-remitting and 3 secondary progressive. Whole-study results and caveats: Because no CDR3 amino acid sequences were shared across subjects by expanded clones, private repertoires were suggested in all groups. Neither clinical nor MRI features showed any association with the multiple sclerosis repertoire cluster, and the authors stated that larger cohorts are needed.

The CDR3 loop spans 16 amino acids. Germline CDR1 SGHRS, CDR2 YFSETQ. V shed 3 bases and J 9 bases; nucleotides not matched to a gene: 7. The sequence came from a woman in her 30s with multiple sclerosis. The J gene is TRBJ2-2, the V gene TRBV5-1, with 14 positions matching TRBD2. Specimen: PBMCs. The CDR3 DNA reads TGCGCCAGCAGCTCCACCGGGACTAGCGGGAGCCGGGAGCTGTTTTTT. Its translation: CASSSTGTSGSRELFF.